This is a list of T cell receptor beta chains from one sample in a study of T cells in Graves' hyperthyroidism and ophthalmopathy. TCRdb independently ran MiXCR on the multiplex PCR reads; one entry per CDR3 protein. The sample records about 250,000 distinct CDR3 sequences, around 24% being singletons. Sequenced material: blood. The receptors here all came from a woman aged 40 to 50 with Graves' ophthalmopathy. Each CDR3 is given with its conserved first and last residue. A D gene is named only where the DNA matches it firmly. Only part of the rows carry a size: once, few, many, or a class if the clone is expanded.

J,size,D,length,V,CDR3,DNA
TRBJ2-7,many,TRBD1,16,TRBV7-6,CASSLGPGQGTYEQYF,TGTGCCAGCAGCTTAGGACCGGGACAGGGGACCTACGAGCAGTACTTC
TRBJ2-6,-,TRBD2,17,TRBV19,CASSIVAGYSGANVLTF,TGTGCCAGTAGTATAGTAGCGGGGTACTCTGGGGCCAACGTCCTGACTTTC
TRBJ2-7,many,TRBD2,15,TRBV7-2,CASSLAQLAGAVQYF,TGTGCCAGCAGCTTAGCCCAACTAGCGGGAGCGGTGCAGTACTTC
TRBJ2-5,many,-,15,TRBV20-1,CSARDRGGEGGSQYF,TGCAGTGCTAGGGACCGAGGGGGAGAGGGGGGGTCCCAGTACTTC
TRBJ2-7,-,TRBD1,16,TRBV28,CASSQPGDRSFYEQYF,TGTGCCAGCAGTCAACCGGGGGACAGGTCATTCTACGAGCAGTACTTC
TRBJ2-7,many,TRBD1,15,TRBV7-9,CASSLGGTGGHEQYF,TGTGCCAGCAGCTTAGGGGGGACAGGGGGCCACGAGCAGTACTTC
TRBJ2-7,once,TRBD1,14,TRBV2,CASTGTQGGYEQYF,TGTGCCAGCACCGGGACACAGGGGGGATACGAGCAGTACTTC
TRBJ2-2,few,-,12,TRBV4-1,CASSGQEGWAIF,TGCGCCAGCAGCGGACAGGAGGGTTGGGCGATTTTT
TRBJ1-2,few,-,14,TRBV3-1,CASSQTGANYGYTF,TGTGCCAGCAGCCAAACAGGTGCTAACTATGGCTACACCTTC
TRBJ2-7,few,TRBD2,14,TRBV20-1,CSAPIAGEGYEQYF,TGCAGTGCTCCTATAGCGGGAGAGGGCTACGAGCAGTACTTC
TRBJ2-2,many,TRBD2,16,TRBV5-1,CASSSGTSGYTGELFF,TGCGCCAGCAGCTCAGGGACTAGCGGTTACACCGGGGAGCTGTTTTTT
TRBJ2-5,-,-,13,TRBV10-3,CAISGQVGETQYF,TGTGCCATCAGTGGCCAGGTGGGAGAGACCCAGTACTTC
TRBJ1-5,-,-,15,TRBV10-3,CASSESDHSNQPQHF,TGTGCCAGCAGTGAGTCGGATCATAGCAATCAGCCCCAGCATTTT
TRBJ1-5,few,-,13,TRBV12-3/TRBV12-4,CASRDGRLGPQHF,TGTGCCAGCCGGGACGGGCGCTTAGGACCCCAGCATTTT
TRBJ1-6,many,-,14,TRBV27,CASSFAGVGSPLHF,TGTGCCAGCAGTTTTGCAGGGGTCGGTTCACCCCTCCACTTT
TRBJ1-2,many,-,14,TRBV6-5,CASTKSGGGWGYTF,TGTGCCAGCACCAAAAGTGGGGGCGGATGGGGCTACACCTTC
TRBJ1-3,many,-,13,TRBV9,CASSVGTGNTIYF,TGTGCCAGCAGCGTCGGGACAGGAAACACCATATATTTT